The following is a TCR beta chain sequence with its context. TCRdb keeps only in-frame clones here, not all; method: immunoSEQ multiplex PCR. The sample has approximately 120,000 clones, around 89% seen once; the top ten hold more than 9.5%. Germline-derived CDR1 and CDR2 are SQVTM and ANQGSEA. The CDR3 spans 13 residues. Between the trimmed V and J ends, which lost 5 bases and 1 base, there was a span of 11 bases. This sample was included in a study of T cell responses to AZD1222 COVID-19 vaccine. The chain recombines TRBV29-1 with TRBJ1-1; D is perhaps TRBD1 (5 bases). The sample in question was peripheral blood, obtained on day 0 of MenACWY control vaccination. This receptor was taken from an adult in good health. The DNA of the CDR3 is TGCAGCGTTCGGTTACAGGCGAACACTGAAGCTTTCTTT. Translation: CSVRLQANTEAFF.